Shown below are 14 T cell receptor beta chains from a single sample sequenced in a study of cytomegalovirus exposure and HLA in healthy donors (dated by TCRdb to about 2017). Library preparation used the immunoSEQ multiplex PCR assay. Entries here come from immuneACCESS through TCRdb and include only in-frame sequences with V and J called. Some clones fail to appear in such tables; in the studies checked, an unresolved V gene covers under half of the shortfall, and the cause of the remainder is unknown. The sample profile shows more than 95,000 clones; roughly 90% of them were found once. The ten most abundant clones make up 2% to 2.5% of the sample. Sample: PBMCs. The receptors stem from a woman aged 18 to 35 in good health and CMV-seronegative.

J is TRBJ2-1 and V is TRBV7-9, with a weak D call TRBD1 (6 bases). The CDR3 extends over 16 amino acids. V was clipped by 5 bases and J by 4 bases, with 18 bases between them. Looked up from germline, CDR1 is SEHNR and CDR2 is FQNEAQ (reference sequence). The CDR3 spells CASSQSPAGVYNEQFF. The CDR3 DNA reads TGTGCCAGCAGCCAATCCCCGGCAGGGGTTTACAATGAGCAGTTCTTC. The variable domain in full, with the rest retrieved from reference TRBV7-9 and TRBJ2-1, is DTGVSQNPRHKITKRGQNVTFRCDPISEHNRLYWYRQTLGQGPEFLTYFQNEAQLEKSRLLSDRFSAERPKGSFSTLEIQRTEQGDSAMYLCASSQSPAGVYNEQFFGPGTRLTVL.

This rearrangement joins TRBV19 to TRBJ2-7, with D possibly TRBD2 on 6 matching bases. CDR1 and CDR2 from the germline V gene are LNHDA and SQIVND (reference sequence). V lost 7 bases and J 2 bases, leaving 15 bases between the germline ends. This CDR3 is built from 14 residues. Here the CDR3 reads CASTLAAGTYEQYF. Here the CDR3 DNA reads TGTGCCAGTACCCTGGCCGCGGGAACCTACGAGCAGTACTTC. Full variable domain (remainder filled in from reference TRBV19 and TRBJ2-7): DGGITQSPKYLFRKEGQNVTLSCEQNLNHDAMYWYRQDPGQGLRLIYYSQIVNDFQKGDIAEGYSVSREKKESFPLTVTSAQKNPTAFYLCASTLAAGTYEQYFGPGTRLTVT.

V usage is TRBV6-6 and J usage is TRBJ2-5; 8 bases agree with TRBD2. Germline V gene lookup returns CDR1 MNHNY and CDR2 SVGAGI (reference sequence). This CDR3 comprises 12 residues. With 6 bases clipped from V and 9 bases from J, the junction kept 6 bases outside the gene matches. The CDR3 spells CASRRGAEAQYF. In nucleotides, the CDR3 is TGTGCCAGCAGGCGGGGGGCCGAGGCCCAGTACTTC.

The chain combines TRBV4-1 with TRBJ2-2; D perhaps matches TRBD2 (6 bases). Trimming took 2 bases from V and 0 from J, leaving 19 bases between them. Germline V gene sequence: CDR1 MGHRA, CDR2 YSYEKL. The CDR3 is 19 amino acids. The CDR3 DNA reads as TGCGCCAGCAGCCAAAGGGGTCCTATAGCGGAGGCGAACACCGGGGAGCTGTTTTTT. It yields the protein CASSQRGPIAEANTGELFF.

The V and J genes are TRBV28 and TRBJ1-1; no clear D gene. V was shortened by 7 bases and J by 5 bases, with 14 bases between the two germline ends. Germline-derived CDR1 and CDR2 are MDHEN and SYDVKM. CDR3 length: 13 residues. The CDR3 sequence is CASIPGSETEAFF. In nucleotides, the CDR3 is TGTGCCAGCATCCCCGGGTCGGAAACTGAAGCTTTCTTT. The variable domain in full, completed from reference TRBV28 and TRBJ1-1, reads DVKVTQSSRYLVKRTGEKVFLECVQDMDHENMFWYRQDPGLGLRLIYFSYDVKMKEKGDIPEGYSVSREKKERFSLILESASTNQTSMYLCASIPGSETEAFFGQGTRLTVV.

This rearrangement joins TRBV5-4 to TRBJ2-5; no firm D call. This CDR3 spans 15 amino acids. V was trimmed by 3 bases and J by 5 bases, leaving 17 bases between them. The germline V gene has CDR1 SGHNT and CDR2 YYREEE (reference sequence). CDR3 region: CASSSGGLATETQYF. In DNA form, the CDR3 reads TGTGCCAGCAGCTCTGGCGGCTTAGCCACGGAGACCCAGTACTTC.

The gene calls are TRBV5-1 and TRBJ2-1, with 7 bases aligning to TRBD1. V trimming: 6 bases; J trimming: 9 bases; junction bases outside the gene matches: 12. Germline V gene data show CDR1 as SGHRS and CDR2 as YFSETQ. The CDR3 contains 14 residues. The CDR3 protein is CASNPGTEGLEQFF. CDR3 sequence (DNA): TGCGCCAGCAACCCCGGGACAGAAGGTCTTGAGCAGTTCTTC.

J is TRBJ1-1 and V is TRBV2; TRBD1 matches 9 bases. CDR1 is SNHLY and CDR2 is FYNNEI in the germline V gene. Trimming removed 6 bases from V and 3 bases from J; junction bases left unmatched: 2. This CDR3 has 13 residues. The CDR3 is CASSRQGDTEAFF. As DNA, the CDR3 is TGTGCCAGCAGCCGACAGGGGGACACTGAAGCTTTCTTT. Complete variable domain (other parts from reference TRBV2 and TRBJ1-1): EPEVTQTPSHQVTQMGQEVILRCVPISNHLYFYWYRQILGQKVEFLVSFYNNEISEKSEIFDDQFSVERPDGSNFTLKIRSTKLEDSAMYFCASSRQGDTEAFFGQGTRLTVV.

The gene calls are TRBV6-1 and TRBJ2-6; 8 bases match TRBD1. After removal of 0 bases from V and 3 bases from J, the junction contained 10 bases not matched to a gene. Germline V gives CDR1 MNHNS, CDR2 SASEGT. The CDR3 contains 19 residues. DNA for the CDR3: TGTGCCAGCAGTGAAGCGAAACAGGGGGGCGTTTTTGGGGCCAACGTCCTGACTTTC. This sequence encodes CASSEAKQGGVFGANVLTF.

The chain is built from TRBV6-4 and TRBJ1-4; 7 nucleotides line up with TRBD1. Germline V lookup: CDR1 MRHNA, CDR2 SNTAGT. J was trimmed by 4 bases and V by 5 bases; bases with no gene match: 4. The CDR3 extends over 14 amino acids. The CDR3, as DNA: TGTGCCAGCAGTCGGGACAGCCTTAATGAAAAACTGTTTTTT. It is translated as CASSRDSLNEKLFF.

This clone has a handful of counts. This rearrangement joins TRBV12-5 to TRBJ2-7; D might be TRBD2 (6 bases). Trimming left V 5 bases short and J 3 bases short, with 17 bases between. The germline V gene encodes CDR1 LGHNT and CDR2 FRNRAP. CDR3 size: 15 residues. CDR3 amino acids: CASGPLTRRLYEQYF. The CDR3 DNA is TGTGCTAGTGGTCCACTGACTAGGAGACTCTACGAGCAGTACTTC.

This clone was recorded only once. J is TRBJ2-3 and V is TRBV18; D possibly corresponds to TRBD1 (5 bases). Looked up from germline, CDR1 is KGHSH and CDR2 is LQKENI. The V and J ends lost 1 base and 1 base respectively, with 9 bases between them. There are 15 residues in the CDR3. The CDR3, as DNA: TGTGCCAGCTCACCACAGGCAGGGCGCACAGATACGCAGTATTTT. As protein: CASSPQAGRTDTQYF.

This sequence joins TRBV6-6 and TRBJ2-7; a weak D match, TRBD1 (6 bases). Germline loops: CDR1 MNHNY, CDR2 SVGAGI (reference sequence). Trimming stripped 0 bases from V and 4 bases from J, with 10 bases between. The length of the CDR3 is 14 residues. The CDR3 region has the DNA TGTGCCAGCAGTTACTCCGGGACAATGTACGAGCAGTACTTC. Encoded protein: CASSYSGTMYEQYF.

The genes are TRBV7-9 and TRBJ2-7; weak D call: TRBD2 (5 bases). The CDR3 totals 18 residues. Trimming took off 6 bases at V and 0 bases at J, with 24 bases between the two ends. Germline V gives CDR1 SEHNR, CDR2 FQNEAQ (reference sequence). DNA for the CDR3: TGTGCCAGCAGACGTCTTGATTGGTCAGCGGAGAGCTCCTACGAGCAGTACTTC. Residues: CASRRLDWSAESSYEQYF.